This entry describes one TCR beta chain. What it binds is unknown. The data derive from a study of OX40 agonist ivuxolimab in advanced cancers. Looking at the study overall: Those enrolled were 82.7% male, with a mean age of approximately 60 years and ages from roughly 23 to 80.

J lost 6 bases, V lost 1 base, and 7 bases had no gene match. The CDR3 contains 16 residues. Looked up from germline, CDR1 is SGHTA and CDR2 is FQGTGA. Study-level findings and limits: The study found that CD8+ T cells averaged more expanded clones than CD4+. Partial responders treated at 0.1-3.0 mg/kg exhibited clonal expansion among the lowest measured.

TCRdb's copy holds only in-frame clones and misses some; the assay was immunoSEQ multiplex PCR. The sample gives fewer than 95,000 clones, about 87% of which show up once; nearly 7.5% is in the top ten. This chain connects TRBV7-3 to TRBJ2-1; TRBD2 matches at 9 bases. This receptor was obtained from an adult with an advanced solid tumor such as melanoma, head and neck, liver or kidney cancer. Sample: CD4+ or CD8+ T cells sorted from blood, taken in a trial of the OX40 agonist ivuxolimab. The CDR3 is CASSLMGGRGFNEQFF. The CDR3 DNA is TGTGCCAGCAGCTTAATGGGCGGGAGGGGCTTCAATGAGCAGTTCTTC.